The clone carrying this TCR beta chain was detected only a few times. Its antigen remains unidentified. Primed by a sample-barcoded 5' primer and a J-beta primer mix, a second PCR proceeded for about 7 to 11 cycles. At least 3 million CDR3-containing paired-end reads were obtained per sample. Using its own MiXCR run on the 5' RACE reads, TCRdb lists one record per CDR3 protein. The sample consists of about 1 million distinct CDR3 sequences, around 25% of them appearing once. The data were taken from a study of blood T cells in healthy people across ages. General study points: PBMC samples, being unsorted, prevented any conclusive comparison of naive and antigen-experienced cells.

Trimming removed 8 bases at V and 6 bases at J, with 20 bases between. The CDR3 totals 16 residues. Germline assignment: CDR1 MNHEY and CDR2 SVGAGI. The data were also submitted as part of a second study, on T cells of mothers and their children. That source adds: The study sampled a few healthy Caucasian mothers and their six children. Detection yielded no persistent microchimeric T cell clones.

The TCR sequence derives from a girl aged 2-10 years in good health. Sequenced sample: blood. The chain has TRBV6-5 and TRBJ1-6; D gene unclear. The CDR3 loop reads CASLPYKGVLNSPLHF. The CDR3 DNA sequence: TGTGCCAGCTTACCTTACAAGGGAGTTCTTAATTCACCCCTCCACTTT.